Described below is a single T cell receptor (beta chain) sequence and its context. CDR1 and CDR2 (germline): LGHDT, YNNKEL (reference sequence). The trim removed 1 base at V and 7 bases at J, leaving 2 bases unmatched. The CDR3 is made up of 14 amino acids. The data were obtained in a study of blood T cell repertoires in COVID-19. Study at large: The cDNA or gDNA used as material had been derived from T cells, B-cell-depleted T cells, or PBMCs.

Methods used by the authors: Amplification with reference gene primers provided the estimates of nucleated cell counts. Clones were read by immunoSEQ multiplex PCR, and TCRdb kept only the in-frame ones, dropping some. Clone size and the V and J calls come from that table; the DNA yielded D and trimming. Here the sample spans 250,000 to 350,000 clones, approximately 84% being singletons. The TCR was taken from a human donor with COVID-19, enrolled during active disease. The donor label of this sample is uncertain. The sequencing input was peripheral blood. The V gene is TRBV3-1 (or the pseudogene TRBV3-2), the J gene TRBJ2-1; 9 bases fit TRBD2. Here the CDR3 reads CASSQVTSGNEQFF. CDR3 DNA: TGTGCCAGCAGCCAAGTTACTAGCGGGAATGAGCAGTTCTTC.